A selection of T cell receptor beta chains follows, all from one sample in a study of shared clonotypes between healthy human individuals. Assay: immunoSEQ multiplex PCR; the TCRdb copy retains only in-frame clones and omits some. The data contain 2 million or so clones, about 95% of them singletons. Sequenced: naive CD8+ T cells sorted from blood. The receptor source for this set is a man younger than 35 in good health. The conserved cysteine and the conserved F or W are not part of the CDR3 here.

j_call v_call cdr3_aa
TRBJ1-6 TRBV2 ASRDTGYNSPLH
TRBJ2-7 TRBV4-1 ASSQVQGYEQY
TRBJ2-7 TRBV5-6 ASSLGGDYEQY
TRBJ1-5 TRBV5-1 ASSPRDRTNRLLFYSNQPQH
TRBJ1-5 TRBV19 ASSWGGNSNQPQH
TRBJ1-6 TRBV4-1 ASSQPLVSPLH
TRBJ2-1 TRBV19 ASSKPTSARDNEQF
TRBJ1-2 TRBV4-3 ASSQDGAGYNYGYT
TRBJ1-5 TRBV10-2 ASRPAGYSNQPQH
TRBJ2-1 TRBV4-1 ASSQVGSDEQF
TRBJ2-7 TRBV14 ASSQDPPSYEQY
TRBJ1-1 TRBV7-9 ASSTHDREAF
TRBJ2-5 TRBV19 ASLFATTGFQETQY
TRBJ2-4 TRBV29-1 SATVGGGNIQY
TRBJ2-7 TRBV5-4 ATEEQGAYEQY
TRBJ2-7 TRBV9 ASSVGGVSEQY
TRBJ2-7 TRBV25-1 ASSEWGHSYEQY
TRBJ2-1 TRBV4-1 ASSHRGENEQF
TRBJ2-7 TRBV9 ASSAPGQGIYEQY
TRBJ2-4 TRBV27 ASSFRVLAKNIQY
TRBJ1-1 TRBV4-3 ASSQDRFSEAF
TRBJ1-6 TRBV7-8 ASSSHEEGSYNSPLH
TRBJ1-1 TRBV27 ASSLSQIIREQNTEAF
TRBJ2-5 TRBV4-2 ASSQEGNRVFGETQY
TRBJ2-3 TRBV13 ASSLALALTDTQY
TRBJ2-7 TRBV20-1 SAVDYEQY
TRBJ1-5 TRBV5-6 ASSRLDRYSNQPQH
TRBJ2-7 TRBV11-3 ASSSSRAYEQY
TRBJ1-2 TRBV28 ASSFSPPGGRSYT
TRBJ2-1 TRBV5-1 ASSLGFPPPVSNEQF